Listed here is a single T cell receptor beta chain. Its specificity is not known. This sample was taken from a study of lymphopenia after photon versus proton radiotherapy. Study results and caveats: Oligoclonal CD8+ Temra expansion after nadir drove photon patients' diversity drop.

TCRdb keeps only in-frame clones here, not all; method: immunoSEQ multiplex PCR. The sample lists more than 25,000 clones, almost 90% occurring once. This TCR came from a woman between 45 and 65 years old with pancreatic cancer. The sequencing used peripheral blood, collected from a patient treated with photon-based radiotherapy.

CDR3 nucleotides: TGTGCCAGCAGCGTAGGCTTTAGCGGTAGCACAGATACGCAGTATTTT. The encoded protein is CASSVGFSGSTDTQYF. This chain links TRBV9 with TRBJ2-3; tentative D call: TRBD2 (6 bases). Trimming shortened V by 0 bases and J by 0 bases, and 11 bases separated the two germline ends. Germline loops: CDR1 SGDLS, CDR2 YYNGEE. This CDR3 region has 16 residues.